The rows below give T cell receptor beta chains drawn from one sample of a study of blood T cell repertoires in COVID-19. Generated by immunoSEQ multiplex PCR, the TCRdb table keeps only in-frame clones and is missing some. This sample has 150,000 to 200,000 clones; roughly 84% occur once, and the top ten carry roughly 13%. The specimen was PBMCs or T cells enriched from blood (not recorded which). These receptors all come from a woman aged 55-75 years who had recovered from COVID-19. Both conserved end residues are part of each CDR3. Fields, in order: V gene, CDR3 length, clone size, J gene, D gene, CDR3 protein, CDR3 DNA. The D gene is left open where the match is weak. Only part of the rows carry a size: once, few, many, or a class if the clone is expanded.

V: TRBV3-1/TRBV3-2; length: 12; size: .; J: TRBJ2-5; D: TRBD1; CDR3: CASSQGQGTQYF; DNA: TGTGCCAGCAGCCAAGGACAGGGAACCCAGTACTTC
V: TRBV7-3; length: 15; size: few; J: TRBJ1-2; D: .; CDR3: CASKPQAGGTYGYTF; DNA: TGTGCCAGTAAACCCCAGGCGGGGGGCACCTATGGCTACACCTTC
V: TRBV2; length: 15; size: .; J: TRBJ2-3; D: TRBD2; CDR3: CASSDPGGATDTQYF; DNA: TGTGCCAGCAGTGACCCGGGGGGGGCCACAGATACGCAGTATTTT
V: TRBV5-6; length: 17; size: .; J: TRBJ1-3; D: TRBD1; CDR3: CASSAGRRQGSGNTIYF; DNA: TGTGCCAGCAGCGCTGGGAGGCGACAGGGATCTGGAAACACCATATATTTT
V: TRBV6-5; length: 13; size: once; J: TRBJ1-5; D: .; CDR3: CASATGTAQPQHF; DNA: TGTGCCAGCGCTACAGGGACGGCTCAGCCCCAGCATTTT
V: TRBV7-6; length: 15; size: .; J: TRBJ2-1; D: TRBD2; CDR3: CASSPGGLSQLAQFF; DNA: TGTGCCAGCAGCCCGGGAGGCCTTTCACAATTGGCGCAGTTCTTC
V: TRBV6-5; length: 15; size: few; J: TRBJ1-1; D: .; CDR3: CASSHGGQLNTEAFF; DNA: TGTGCCAGCAGTCACGGCGGACAGTTGAACACTGAAGCTTTCTTT
V: TRBV28; length: 17; size: few; J: TRBJ2-7; D: .; CDR3: CASGGRGSARFSYEQYF; DNA: TGTGCCAGCGGAGGTAGAGGTTCGGCCCGATTCTCCTACGAGCAGTACTTC
V: TRBV6-1; length: 16; size: few; J: TRBJ1-2; D: .; CDR3: CASSEFKGGYSYGYTF; DNA: TGTGCCAGCAGTGAATTCAAAGGGGGTTATAGCTATGGCTACACCTTC
V: TRBV4-1; length: 15; size: .; J: TRBJ2-2; D: .; CDR3: CASSQDQGSTGELFF; DNA: TGCGCCAGCAGCCAAGACCAGGGGTCCACCGGGGAGCTGTTTTTT
V: TRBV18; length: 15; size: .; J: TRBJ1-2; D: .; CDR3: CASSPTDTPNYGYTF; DNA: TGTGCCAGCTCACCTACAGACACTCCTAACTATGGCTACACCTTC
V: TRBV7-7; length: 15; size: .; J: TRBJ2-1; D: TRBD2; CDR3: CASSQHMAGDSEQFF; DNA: TGTGCCAGCAGCCAACATATGGCGGGAGACAGTGAGCAGTTCTTC
V: TRBV5-1; length: 14; size: few; J: TRBJ2-3; D: TRBD1; CDR3: CASSTAQGPDTQYF; DNA: TGCGCCAGCAGCACCGCACAGGGGCCAGATACGCAGTATTTT
V: TRBV5-1; length: 14; size: few; J: TRBJ1-4; D: TRBD1; CDR3: CASSDGTGTEKLFF; DNA: TGCGCCAGCAGCGACGGGACAGGGACTGAAAAACTGTTTTTT
V: TRBV30; length: 14; size: .; J: TRBJ1-5; D: TRBD1; CDR3: CAWSHRGATKSQHF; DNA: TGTGCCTGGAGTCACAGGGGAGCGACAAAGTCCCAGCATTTT
V: TRBV5-1; length: 18; size: .; J: TRBJ1-4; D: TRBD1; CDR3: CASSLGGTALSTNEKLFF; DNA: TGCGCCAGCAGCTTGGGGGGGACAGCTCTCTCAACTAATGAAAAACTGTTTTTT
V: TRBV18; length: 14; size: .; J: TRBJ1-6; D: TRBD1; CDR3: CASSPTGSRSPLHF; DNA: TGTGCCAGCTCCCCGACAGGGAGTCGGTCACCCCTCCACTTT
V: TRBV2; length: 12; size: .; J: TRBJ1-4; D: .; CDR3: CASSVINEKLFF; DNA: TGTGCCAGCAGTGTTATAAATGAAAAACTGTTTTTT
V: TRBV5-1; length: 15; size: .; J: TRBJ1-3; D: .; CDR3: CASSYTPVSGNTIYF; DNA: TGCGCCAGCAGCTACACACCAGTCTCTGGAAACACCATATATTTT
V: TRBV7-3; length: 13; size: .; J: TRBJ1-2; D: .; CDR3: CASSPNGGSGYTF; DNA: TGTGCCAGCAGCCCAAATGGGGGGTCTGGCTACACCTTC